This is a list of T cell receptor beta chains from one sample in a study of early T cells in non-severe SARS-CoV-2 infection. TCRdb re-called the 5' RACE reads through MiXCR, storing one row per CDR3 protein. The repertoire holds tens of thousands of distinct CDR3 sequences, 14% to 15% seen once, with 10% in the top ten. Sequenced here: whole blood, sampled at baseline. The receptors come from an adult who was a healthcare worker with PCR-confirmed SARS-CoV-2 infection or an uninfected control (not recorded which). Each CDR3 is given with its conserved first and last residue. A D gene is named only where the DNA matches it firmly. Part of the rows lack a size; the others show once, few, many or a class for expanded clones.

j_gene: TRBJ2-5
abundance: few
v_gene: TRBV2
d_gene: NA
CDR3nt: TGTGCCAGCAGCGAAACGCGGACGCGGACTAAGACCCAGTACTTC
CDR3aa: CASSETRTRTKTQYF

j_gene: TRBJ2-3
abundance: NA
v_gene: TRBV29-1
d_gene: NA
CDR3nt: TGCAGCGTTGAGGGGGGGCTCGGGGCAGATACGCAGTATTTT
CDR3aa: CSVEGGLGADTQYF

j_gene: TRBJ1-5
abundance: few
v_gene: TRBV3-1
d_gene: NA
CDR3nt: TGTGCCAGCAGCCAAACCGGACGGAGCAGCCAGCCCCAGCATTTT
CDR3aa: CASSQTGRSSQPQHF

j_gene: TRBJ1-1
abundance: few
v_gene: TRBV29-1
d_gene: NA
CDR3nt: TGCAGCGTTGAAAGGGCAGGTGAAGCTTTCTTT
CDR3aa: CSVERAGEAFF

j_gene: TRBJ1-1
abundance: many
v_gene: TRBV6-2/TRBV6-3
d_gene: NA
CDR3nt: TGTGCCAGCAGTCGGACGGCGAACACTGAAGCTTTCTTT
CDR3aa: CASSRTANTEAFF

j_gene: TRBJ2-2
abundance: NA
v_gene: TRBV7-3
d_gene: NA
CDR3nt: TGTGCCAGCAGCTTACTTGCCGCCCGGCGTAACGGGGAGCTGTTTTTT
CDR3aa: CASSLLAARRNGELFF

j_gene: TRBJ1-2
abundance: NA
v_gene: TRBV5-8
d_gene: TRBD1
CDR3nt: TGTGCCAGCTCGGAACAGGGGGCGCTTGGCGGCTACACCTTC
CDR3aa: CASSEQGALGGYTF

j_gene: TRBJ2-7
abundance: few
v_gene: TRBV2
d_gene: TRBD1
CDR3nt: TGTGCCAGCAGTCCCGGGACAGCAACCTACGAGCAGTACTTC
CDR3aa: CASSPGTATYEQYF

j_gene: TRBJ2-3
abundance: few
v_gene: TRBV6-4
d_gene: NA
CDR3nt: TGTGCCAGCTCAGTAGGGGACACAGATACGCAGTATTTT
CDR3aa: CASSVGDTDTQYF

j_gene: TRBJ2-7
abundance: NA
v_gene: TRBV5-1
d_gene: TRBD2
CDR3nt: TGCGCCAGCAGCTTGCTTCGGGAGGTGGGGTACGAGCAGTACTTC
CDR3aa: CASSLLREVGYEQYF

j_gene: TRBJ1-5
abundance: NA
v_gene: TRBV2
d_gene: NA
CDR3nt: TGTGCCAGCAGTGGTTTATATAGGGACAATCAGCCCCAGCATTTT
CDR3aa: CASSGLYRDNQPQHF

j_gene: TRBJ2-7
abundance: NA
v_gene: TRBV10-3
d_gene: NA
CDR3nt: TGTGCCATCAGTGGTCAGGAGCGGACCTACGAGCAGTACTTC
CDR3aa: CAISGQERTYEQYF

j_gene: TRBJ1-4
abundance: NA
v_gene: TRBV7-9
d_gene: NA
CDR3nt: TGTGCCAGCAGCCCCGGCGACAGCACTAATGAAAAACTGTTTTTT
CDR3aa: CASSPGDSTNEKLFF

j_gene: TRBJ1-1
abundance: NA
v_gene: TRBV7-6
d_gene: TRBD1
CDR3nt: TGTGCCAGCAGCTTGGGGACAGAGAACACTGAAGCTTTCTTT
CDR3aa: CASSLGTENTEAFF

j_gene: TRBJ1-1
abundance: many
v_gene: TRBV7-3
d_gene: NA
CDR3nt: TGTGCCAGCAGCCGAACCTCCACTGAAGCTTTCTTT
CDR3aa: CASSRTSTEAFF

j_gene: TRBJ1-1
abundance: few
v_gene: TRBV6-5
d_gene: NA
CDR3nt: TGTGCCAGCAGTTACCTACGGACACGAATGAACACTGAAGCTTTCTTT
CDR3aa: CASSYLRTRMNTEAFF

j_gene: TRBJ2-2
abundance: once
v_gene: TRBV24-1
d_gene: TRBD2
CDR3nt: TGTGCCACCAGTGACCCAGCTAGCGGTGAGGGCGGGGAGCTGTTTTTT
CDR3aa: CATSDPASGEGGELFF

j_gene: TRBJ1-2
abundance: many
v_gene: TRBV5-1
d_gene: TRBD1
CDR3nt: TGCGCCAGCAGCTCGACAGGGGGCATCGATGGCTACACCTTC
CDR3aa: CASSSTGGIDGYTF

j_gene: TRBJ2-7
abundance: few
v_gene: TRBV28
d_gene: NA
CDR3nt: TGTGCCAGCAGTCCACCCCCTTCCAGCTCCTACGAGCAGTACTTC
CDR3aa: CASSPPPSSSYEQYF

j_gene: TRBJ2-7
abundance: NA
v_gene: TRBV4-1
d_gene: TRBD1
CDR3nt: TGCGCCAGCAGCCAAACCGGGACAGGGTTATCGGGGGGCGACTACGAGCAGTACTTC
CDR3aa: CASSQTGTGLSGGDYEQYF

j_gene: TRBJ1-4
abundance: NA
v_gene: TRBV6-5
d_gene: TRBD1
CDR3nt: TGTGCCAGCAGTTACTCTCCGGACAGGGTGGATGAAAAACTGTTTTTT
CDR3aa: CASSYSPDRVDEKLFF

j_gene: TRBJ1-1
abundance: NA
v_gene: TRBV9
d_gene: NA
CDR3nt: TGTGCCAGCAGCGTAAAGTCAGGGGTAATGAACACTGAAGCTTTCTTT
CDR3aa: CASSVKSGVMNTEAFF

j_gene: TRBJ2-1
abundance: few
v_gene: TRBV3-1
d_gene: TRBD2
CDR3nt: TGTGCCAGCAGCCAATGGGCTAGCGGGGGGGGCTCGAATGAGCAGTTCTTC
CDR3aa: CASSQWASGGGSNEQFF

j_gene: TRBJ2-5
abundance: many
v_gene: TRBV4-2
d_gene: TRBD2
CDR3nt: TGTGCCAGCAGCCAAGGGACTAGCGGGAGGGAAGAGACCCAGTACTTC
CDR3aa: CASSQGTSGREETQYF

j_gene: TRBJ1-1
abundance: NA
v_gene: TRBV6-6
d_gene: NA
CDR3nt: TGTGCCAGCAGGGGCATGAACACTGAAGCTTTCTTT
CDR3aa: CASRGMNTEAFF

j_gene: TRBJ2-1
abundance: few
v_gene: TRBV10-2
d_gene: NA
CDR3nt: TGCGCCAGCAGTGAGCCAGGGTGGCTGGATGAGCAGTTCTTC
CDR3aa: CASSEPGWLDEQFF

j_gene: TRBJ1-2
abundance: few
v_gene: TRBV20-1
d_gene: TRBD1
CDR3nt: TGCAGTGCTAGGGGGACAGCCTATGGCTACACCTTC
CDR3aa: CSARGTAYGYTF

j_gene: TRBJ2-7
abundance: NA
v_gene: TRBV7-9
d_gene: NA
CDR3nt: TGTGCCAGCAGCTTAGTCGTTGGAGAGCAGTACTTC
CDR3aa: CASSLVVGEQYF

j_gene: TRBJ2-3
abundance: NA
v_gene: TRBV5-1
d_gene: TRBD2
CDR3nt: TGCGCCAGCAGCCTTAGCGGGGGGAGGCCAGATACGCAGTTTTTT
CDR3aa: CASSLSGGRPDTQFF

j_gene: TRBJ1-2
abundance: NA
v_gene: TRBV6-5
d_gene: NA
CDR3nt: TGTGCCAGCAGTTTCGTTGCGGGCAGTACCCCTATAGGCTACACCTTC
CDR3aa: CASSFVAGSTPIGYTF

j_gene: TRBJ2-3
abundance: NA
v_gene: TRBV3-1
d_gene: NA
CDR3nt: TGTGCCAGCAGCCAACCGGCCCGAGATACGCAGTATTTT
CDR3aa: CASSQPARDTQYF

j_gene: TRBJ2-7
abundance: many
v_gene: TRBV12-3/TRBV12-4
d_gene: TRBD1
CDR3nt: TGTGCCAGCAGTTTCCCCTTTGAGACAGGGCGGTACGAGCAGTACTTC
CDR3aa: CASSFPFETGRYEQYF

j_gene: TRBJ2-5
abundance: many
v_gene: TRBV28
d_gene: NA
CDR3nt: TGTGCCAGTATCGCAGGGGTACGAGAGACCCAGTACTTC
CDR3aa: CASIAGVRETQYF

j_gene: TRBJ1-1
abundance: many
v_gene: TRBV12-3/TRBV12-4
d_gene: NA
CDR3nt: TGTGCCAGCAGTTTAGGAAGTCAGTCCCTACTAGGAGCTTTCTTT
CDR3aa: CASSLGSQSLLGAFF

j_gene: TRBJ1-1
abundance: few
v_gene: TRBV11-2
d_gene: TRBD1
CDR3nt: TGTGCCAGCAGGTTGGCAGGGGGGACTGAAGCTTTCTTT
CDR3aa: CASRLAGGTEAFF

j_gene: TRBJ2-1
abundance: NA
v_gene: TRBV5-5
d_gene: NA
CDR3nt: TGTGCCAGCAGCTGGCGACAGACACAGTTCTTC
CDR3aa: CASSWRQTQFF

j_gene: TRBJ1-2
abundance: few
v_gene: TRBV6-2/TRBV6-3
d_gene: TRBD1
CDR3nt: TGTGCCAGCAGTTCCAGGACAGGGGATGGCTACACCTTC
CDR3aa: CASSSRTGDGYTF

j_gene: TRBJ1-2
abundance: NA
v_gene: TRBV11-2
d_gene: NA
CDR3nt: TGTGCCAGCAGCTTAAGCGGAGAGGACTATGGCTACACCTTC
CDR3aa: CASSLSGEDYGYTF

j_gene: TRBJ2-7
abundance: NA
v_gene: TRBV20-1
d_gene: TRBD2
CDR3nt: TGCAGTGCTAGAGAATTAGCTAGCGGGGGGACCTACGAGCAGTACTTC
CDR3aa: CSARELASGGTYEQYF

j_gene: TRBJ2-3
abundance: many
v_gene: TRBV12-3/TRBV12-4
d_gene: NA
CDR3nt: TGTGCCAGCAGTTTACCCCAGGGCGTAGGGAGAGCAGATACGCAGTATTTT
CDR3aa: CASSLPQGVGRADTQYF

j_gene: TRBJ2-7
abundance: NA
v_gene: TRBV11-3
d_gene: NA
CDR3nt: TGTGCCAGCAGCTCCGTGGGGGCCACTAGCGACGAGCAGTACTTC
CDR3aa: CASSSVGATSDEQYF

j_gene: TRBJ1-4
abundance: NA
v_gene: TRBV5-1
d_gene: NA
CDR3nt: TGCGCCAGCAGCCTCTCCCCCGGGGCAGCCCGCGAAAAACTGTTTTTT
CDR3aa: CASSLSPGAAREKLFF

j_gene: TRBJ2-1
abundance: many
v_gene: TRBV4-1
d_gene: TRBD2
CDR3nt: TGCGCCAGCAGCCAATACAGACTAGCGGACTCCTACAATGAGCAGTTCTTC
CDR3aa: CASSQYRLADSYNEQFF

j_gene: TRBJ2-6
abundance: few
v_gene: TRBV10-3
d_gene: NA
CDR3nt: TGTGCCATCCCTCTGTACTCTGGGGCCAACGTCCTGACTTTC
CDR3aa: CAIPLYSGANVLTF

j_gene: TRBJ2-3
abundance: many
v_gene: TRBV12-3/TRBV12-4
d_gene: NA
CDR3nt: TGTGCCAGCAGTTTTGGGGATACGCAGTATTTT
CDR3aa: CASSFGDTQYF

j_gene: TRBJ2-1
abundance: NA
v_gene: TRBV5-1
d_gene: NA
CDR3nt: TGCGCCAGCAGCTTGGATGACTCGGGGTGGTACAATGAGCAGTTCTTC
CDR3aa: CASSLDDSGWYNEQFF

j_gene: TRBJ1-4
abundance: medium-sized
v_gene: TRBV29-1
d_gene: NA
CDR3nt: TGCAGCTTCCGAAGGGGAGGGACTAATGAAAAACTGTTTTTT
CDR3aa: CSFRRGGTNEKLFF

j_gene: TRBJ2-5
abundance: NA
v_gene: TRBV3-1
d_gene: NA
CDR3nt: TGTGCCAGCAGCCCCTATGGGGCTGGCCAAGAGACCCAGTACTTC
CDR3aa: CASSPYGAGQETQYF

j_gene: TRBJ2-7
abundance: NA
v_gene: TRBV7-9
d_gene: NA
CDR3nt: TGTGCCAGCAGCCCCACAGAGCCTAGGGCCTACGAGCAGTACTTC
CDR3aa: CASSPTEPRAYEQYF

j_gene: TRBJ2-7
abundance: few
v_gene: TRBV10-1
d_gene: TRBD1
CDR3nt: TGCGCCAGCAGTGGCCCGGACAGGTCCCACGAGCAGTACTTC
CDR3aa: CASSGPDRSHEQYF

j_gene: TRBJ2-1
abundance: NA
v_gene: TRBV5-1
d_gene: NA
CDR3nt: TGCGCCAGCAGTGGGGGGTTCAGCTACAATGAGCAGTTCTTC
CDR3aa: CASSGGFSYNEQFF

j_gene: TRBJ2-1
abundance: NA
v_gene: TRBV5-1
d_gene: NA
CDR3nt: TGCGCCAGCAGCTTAGGTCCCCCGACCAATGAGCAGTTCTTC
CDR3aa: CASSLGPPTNEQFF

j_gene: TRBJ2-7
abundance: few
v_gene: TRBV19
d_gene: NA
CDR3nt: TGTGCCAGTAGTATAGATCCCCACACTTGGGAGCAGTACTTC
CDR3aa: CASSIDPHTWEQYF

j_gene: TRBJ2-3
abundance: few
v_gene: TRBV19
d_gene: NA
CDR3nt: TGTGCCAGTTCCCGGGACAAAAGCACAGATACGCAGTATTTT
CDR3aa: CASSRDKSTDTQYF

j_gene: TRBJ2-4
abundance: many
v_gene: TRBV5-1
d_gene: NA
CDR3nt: TGCGCCAGCAGCTTGGGCCCGGGGCAGGGGAACATTCAGTACTTC
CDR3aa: CASSLGPGQGNIQYF

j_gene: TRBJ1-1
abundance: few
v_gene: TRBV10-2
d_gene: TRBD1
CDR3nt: TGCGCCAGCTCTGGACAGGCGCTGGTGACTGAAGCTTTCTTT
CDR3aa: CASSGQALVTEAFF